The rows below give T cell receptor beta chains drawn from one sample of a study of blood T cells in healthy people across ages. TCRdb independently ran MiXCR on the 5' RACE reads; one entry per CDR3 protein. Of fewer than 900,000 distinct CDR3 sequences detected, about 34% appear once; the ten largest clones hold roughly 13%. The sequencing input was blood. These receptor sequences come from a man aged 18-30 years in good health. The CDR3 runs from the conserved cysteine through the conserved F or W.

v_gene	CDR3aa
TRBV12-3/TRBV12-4	CASSPGQYSYNEQFF
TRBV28	CASSDPFGGNEKLFF
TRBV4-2	CASSHWEGTSRNEQFF
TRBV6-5	CASSAWDTEAFF
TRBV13	CASSITGIYGYTF
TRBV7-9	CASSLEASGDEQFF
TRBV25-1	CASSARGLGETQYF
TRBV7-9	CASSPDRGLNTEAFF
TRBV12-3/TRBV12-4	CASSLPQGAYNEQFF
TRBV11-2	CASSFPTDGPRGEETQYF